These 10 T cell receptor beta chains originate from one sample sequenced in a study of T-cell memory formation after mild COVID-19 (dated by TCRdb to 2020 to 2023). Receptor libraries were prepared by 5' RACE. The instrument given in TCRdb is Illumina NovaSeq 6000. Using fastp trimming at Q25 and MiXCR clonotype assembly, TCRdb reanalyzed the public sequencing data and kept in-frame beta chains. Every entry covers one CDR3 protein and lists the most common genes and DNA from its rows. This sample has about 250,000 distinct CDR3 sequences in its table, and roughly 14% of those were observed once. Clones ranked in the top ten supply more than 2% of the sample. The specimen was PBMCs or a T cell subset sorted from them (not recorded which). The receptors were sampled from an adult woman who had mild COVID-19 (a few samples of this study predate the infection). The sample titles of this study are shuffled in the database, so cell type and time point are left out; the donor was told from shared clones.

This clonotype showed up just a few times. The V gene is TRBV12-3 or TRBV12-4, the J gene TRBJ1-6; 7 bases align to TRBD1. The trim removed 5 bases at V and 0 bases at J, leaving 7 bases unmatched. CDR3 size: 17 residues. The CDR3 region has the DNA TGTGCCAGCAGTAGGACAGGATCGACCTCCTATAATTCACCCCTCCACTTT. Translated, it gives CASSRTGSTSYNSPLHF.

This clonotype has a handful of counts. V is TRBV7-2 and J is TRBJ2-5, with a possible D match to TRBD1 (6 bases). Deletions cut 4 bases from V and 5 bases from J, with 14 bases between. The length of the CDR3 is 14 residues. Germline-derived CDR1 and CDR2 are SGHTA and FQGNSA. CDR3 nucleotide sequence: TGTGCCAGCAGCTCCCCCAGGGGCGGGGAGACCCAGTACTTC. Amino acids: CASSSPRGGETQYF.

V is TRBV12-3 or TRBV12-4 and J is TRBJ2-3, with 12 bases lining up with TRBD2. CDR3 size: 17 residues. Trimming at V came to 5 bases and at J to 6 bases, leaving 12 bases not matched to a gene. CDR3 amino acids: CASSLGILAGGLDTQYF. CDR3 sequence (DNA): TGTGCCAGCAGTCTCGGGATTCTAGCGGGGGGGCTGGATACGCAGTATTTT.

In this sample, this clonotype turned up a few times. The rearrangement joins TRBV5-8 to TRBJ1-2, with no clear D. V shed 5 bases and J shed 5 bases, with 16 bases lying between them. CDR1 and CDR2 from the germline V gene are SGHTS and YDEGEE. There are 14 residues in the CDR3. The CDR3 DNA sequence: TGTGCCAGCAGATCAAGATCCCAAGTGTATGGCTACACCTTC. This encodes CASRSRSQVYGYTF.

This clonotype appeared many times. The genes are TRBV6-1 and TRBJ1-3, with D possibly being TRBD1 (6 bases). The V end lost 5 bases, the J end lost 4 bases, and 9 bases lay between the germline ends. This CDR3 is built from 13 residues. Germline V gene data show CDR1 as MNHNS and CDR2 as SASEGT. This chain's CDR3 is CASSLDSGNTIYF. CDR3 DNA: TGTGCCAGCAGTTTGGACAGCGGAAACACCATATATTTT.

CDR3 DNA: TGTGCCAGCAGCGTAGGACAGGGAGACTACAATGAGCAGTTCTTC. It is translated as CASSVGQGDYNEQFF. V usage is TRBV9 and J usage is TRBJ2-1, with 7 bases lining up with TRBD1. This CDR3 has 15 amino acids. V was pared by 0 bases and J by 3 bases, with 3 bases of the junction left unmatched. Germline CDR1 is SGDLS and CDR2 is YYNGEE.

The V and J genes are TRBV7-6 and TRBJ2-7, with 14 bases aligning to TRBD2. The CDR3 extends over 16 amino acids. J was trimmed by 4 bases and V by 5 bases; bases with no gene match: 7. The germline V gene encodes CDR1 SGHVS and CDR2 FNYEAQ. As DNA, the CDR3 is TGTGCCAGCAGCCTCCTCGGGACTAGCGGGAGTTACGAGCAGTACTTC. It specifies CASSLLGTSGSYEQYF. Drawing the rest from reference TRBV7-6 and TRBJ2-7, the complete variable domain is GAGVSQSPRYKVTKRGQDVALRCDPISGHVSLYWYRQALGQGPEFLTYFNYEAQQDKSGLPNDRFSAERPEGSISTLTIQRTEQRDSAMYRCASSLLGTSGSYEQYFGPGTRLTVT.

This clonotype appeared a few times. The CDR3 DNA reads as TGTGCCAGCTCAGCCGACAGAGGCACTGAAGCTTTCTTT. Translation: CASSADRGTEAFF. The chain is built from TRBV18 and TRBJ1-1, with TRBD1 as a possible D gene (5 bases). The V gene's germline CDR1 is KGHSH and CDR2 LQKENI. There are 13 residues in the CDR3. Trimming shortened V by 5 bases and J by 4 bases, and 11 bases separated the two germline ends.

In this sample, this clonotype turned up a few times. V gene TRBV4-1 combines with J gene TRBJ2-2; possibly TRBD1 for D (5 bases). Germline values: CDR1 MGHRA, CDR2 YSYEKL. The CDR3 is 15 residues long. Trimming stripped 3 bases from V and 5 bases from J, with 13 bases between. For the CDR3, the DNA is TGCGCCAGCAGCCAGGCAGGGCCTCGGACCGGGGAGCTGTTTTTT. It translates to CASSQAGPRTGELFF.

This clonotype was detected once. This CDR3 is CSARRGGTEAFF. The CDR3 DNA sequence: TGCAGTGCTAGAAGAGGGGGCACTGAAGCTTTCTTT. This sequence joins TRBV20-1 and TRBJ1-1, with D possibly being TRBD1 (6 bases). CDR1 DFQATT and CDR2 SNEGSKA come from the germline V gene (reference sequence). V gave up 2 bases and J gave up 4 bases, with 8 bases separating them. The CDR3 contains 12 residues.